This is a list of T cell receptor beta chains from one sample in a study of memory CD4+ T cells and cytomegalovirus serostatus. Profiling relied on immunoSEQ multiplex PCR, and the TCRdb table lists in-frame clones only, not all of them. The sample lists approximately 40,000 clones, 70% to 80% occurring once. The sequenced sample consisted of memory CD4+ T cells from blood. The receptors come from an adult in good health and CMV-seronegative. Each CDR3 is given with its conserved first and last residue. D genes are given only for firm matches. Clone sizes are given selectively: once, few, many, or a class where the clone is expanded.

D: TRBD2
J: TRBJ2-1
size: .
V: TRBV4-2
CDR3: CASSQERTSGREQFF
DNA: TGTGCCAGCAGCCAAGAAAGGACTAGCGGGAGGGAGCAGTTCTTC

D: .
J: TRBJ2-2
size: .
V: TRBV6-1
CDR3: CALSGETLGELFF
DNA: TGTGCCCTAAGTGGGGAGACTCTGGGGGAGCTGTTTTTT

D: TRBD1
J: TRBJ1-1
size: .
V: TRBV7-9
CDR3: CASSPDGTVNTEAFF
DNA: TGTGCCAGCAGCCCCGACGGGACAGTGAACACTGAAGCTTTCTTT

D: .
J: TRBJ1-1
size: .
V: TRBV6-4
CDR3: CASRESDMNTEAFF
DNA: TGTGCCAGCAGGGAGTCTGATATGAACACTGAAGCTTTCTTT

D: .
J: TRBJ2-3
size: few
V: TRBV2
CDR3: CASHLAWGTDTQYF
DNA: TGTGCCAGCCACCTAGCGTGGGGCACAGATACGCAGTATTTT

D: .
J: TRBJ2-2
size: .
V: TRBV29-1
CDR3: CSVAQGTNTGELFF
DNA: TGCAGCGTTGCTCAAGGGACGAACACCGGGGAGCTGTTTTTT

D: .
J: TRBJ2-5
size: .
V: TRBV9
CDR3: CASSAAGTIGETQYF
DNA: TGTGCCAGCAGCGCCGCCGGGACCATCGGTGAGACCCAGTACTTC

D: .
J: TRBJ2-1
size: few
V: TRBV9
CDR3: CASRSSSRDEQFF
DNA: TGTGCCAGCAGATCAAGTTCCAGGGATGAGCAGTTCTTC

D: .
J: TRBJ2-5
size: .
V: TRBV5-6
CDR3: CASSFLVETQYF
DNA: TGTGCCAGCAGCTTCTTGGTGGAGACCCAGTACTTC

D: TRBD1
J: TRBJ1-5
size: few
V: TRBV30
CDR3: CAWSAGGQPQHF
DNA: TGTGCCTGGAGTGCAGGGGGTCAGCCCCAGCATTTT

D: .
J: TRBJ2-1
size: .
V: TRBV11-2
CDR3: CASRNIRTPQYNEQFF
DNA: TGTGCCAGCAGGAATATAAGGACGCCTCAGTACAATGAGCAGTTCTTC

D: .
J: TRBJ2-1
size: .
V: TRBV19
CDR3: CASSIRTGVDEQFF
DNA: TGTGCCAGTAGTATAAGAACGGGAGTCGATGAGCAGTTCTTC

D: .
J: TRBJ2-3
size: few
V: TRBV29-1
CDR3: CSVGAYTSTDTQYF
DNA: TGCAGCGTCGGGGCCTATACTAGCACAGATACGCAGTATTTT

D: .
J: TRBJ2-5
size: .
V: TRBV7-9
CDR3: CASSPTGTLGETQYF
DNA: TGTGCCAGCAGCCCCACTGGTACCCTGGGGGAGACCCAGTACTTC